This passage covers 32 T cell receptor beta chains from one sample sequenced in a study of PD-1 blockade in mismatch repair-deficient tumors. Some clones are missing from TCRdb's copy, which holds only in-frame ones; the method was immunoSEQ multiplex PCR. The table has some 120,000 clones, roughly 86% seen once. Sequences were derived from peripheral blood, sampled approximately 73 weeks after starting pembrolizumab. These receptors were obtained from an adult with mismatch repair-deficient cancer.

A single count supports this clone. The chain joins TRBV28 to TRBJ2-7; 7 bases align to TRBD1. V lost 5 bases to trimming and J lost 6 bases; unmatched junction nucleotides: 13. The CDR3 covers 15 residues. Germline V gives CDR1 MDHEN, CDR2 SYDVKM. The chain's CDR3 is CASSPARDSFAEQYF. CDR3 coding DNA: TGTGCCAGCAGTCCCGCCCGGGACAGCTTCGCCGAGCAGTACTTC.

This CDR3 reads CASTSEPGVNYGYTF. The CDR3 nucleotides are TGTGCCAGCACCTCAGAACCAGGGGTTAACTATGGCTACACCTTC. The genes are TRBV6-4 and TRBJ1-2, with a tentative D call TRBD1 (6 bases). CDR3 length equals 15 residues. The V gene's germline CDR1 is MRHNA and CDR2 SNTAGT. Deletions cut 7 bases from V and 1 base from J, with 16 bases between.

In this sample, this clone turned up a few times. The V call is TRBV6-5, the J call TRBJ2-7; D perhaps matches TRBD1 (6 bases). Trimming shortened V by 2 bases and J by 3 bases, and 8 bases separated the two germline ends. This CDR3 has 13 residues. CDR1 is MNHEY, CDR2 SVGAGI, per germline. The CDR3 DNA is TGTGCCAGCAGTTACCAGGACAGCTACGAGCAGTACTTC. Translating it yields CASSYQDSYEQYF.

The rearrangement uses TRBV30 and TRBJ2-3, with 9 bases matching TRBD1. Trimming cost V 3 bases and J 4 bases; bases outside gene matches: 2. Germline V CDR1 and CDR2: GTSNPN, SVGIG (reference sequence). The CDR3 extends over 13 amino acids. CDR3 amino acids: CAWRQGAADTQYF. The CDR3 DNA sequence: TGTGCCTGGAGACAGGGGGCCGCAGATACGCAGTATTTT.

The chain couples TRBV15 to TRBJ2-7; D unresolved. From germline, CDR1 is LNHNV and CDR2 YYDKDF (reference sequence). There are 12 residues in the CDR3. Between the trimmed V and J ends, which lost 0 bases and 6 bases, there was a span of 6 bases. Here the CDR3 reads CATSRDHREQYF. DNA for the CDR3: TGTGCCACCAGCAGAGATCACCGCGAGCAGTACTTC.

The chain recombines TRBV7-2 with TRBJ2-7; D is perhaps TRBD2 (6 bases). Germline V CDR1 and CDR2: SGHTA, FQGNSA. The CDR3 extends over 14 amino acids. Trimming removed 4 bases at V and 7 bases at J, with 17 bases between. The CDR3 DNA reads TGTGCCAGCAGCTCTCGGACTTACGGAGGGGAGCAGTACTTC. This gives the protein CASSSRTYGGEQYF.

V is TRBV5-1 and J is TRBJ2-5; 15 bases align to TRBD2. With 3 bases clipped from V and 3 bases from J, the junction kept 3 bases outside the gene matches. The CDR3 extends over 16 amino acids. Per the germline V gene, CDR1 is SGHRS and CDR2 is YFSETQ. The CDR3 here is CASSSRTSGREETQYF. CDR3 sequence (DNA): TGCGCCAGCAGCTCTCGGACTAGCGGGAGGGAAGAGACCCAGTACTTC.

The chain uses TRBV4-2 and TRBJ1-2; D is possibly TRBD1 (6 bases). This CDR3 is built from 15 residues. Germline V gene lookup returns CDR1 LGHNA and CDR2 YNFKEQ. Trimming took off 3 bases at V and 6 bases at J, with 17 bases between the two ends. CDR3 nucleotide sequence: TGTGCCAGCAGCCATCACTTGAGGACAGAAGATGGCTACACCTTC. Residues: CASSHHLRTEDGYTF.

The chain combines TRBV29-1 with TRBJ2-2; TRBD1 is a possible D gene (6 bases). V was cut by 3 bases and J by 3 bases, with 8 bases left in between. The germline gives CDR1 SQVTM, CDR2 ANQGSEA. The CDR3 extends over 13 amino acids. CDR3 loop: CSVDQGHTGELFF. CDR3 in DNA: TGCAGCGTTGACCAGGGGCACACCGGGGAGCTGTTTTTT.

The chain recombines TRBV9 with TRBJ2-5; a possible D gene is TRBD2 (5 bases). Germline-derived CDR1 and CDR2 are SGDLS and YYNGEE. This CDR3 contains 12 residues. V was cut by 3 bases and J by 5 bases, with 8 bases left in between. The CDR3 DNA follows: TGTGCCAGCAGCGAACTAGGCGAGACCCAGTACTTC. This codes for CASSELGETQYF.

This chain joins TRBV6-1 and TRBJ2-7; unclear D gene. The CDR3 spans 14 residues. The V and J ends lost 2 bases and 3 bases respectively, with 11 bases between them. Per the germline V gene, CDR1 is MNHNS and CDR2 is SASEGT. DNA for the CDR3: TGTGCCAGCAGTGAAAGAGTCGATGGCTACGAGCAGTACTTC. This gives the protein CASSERVDGYEQYF.

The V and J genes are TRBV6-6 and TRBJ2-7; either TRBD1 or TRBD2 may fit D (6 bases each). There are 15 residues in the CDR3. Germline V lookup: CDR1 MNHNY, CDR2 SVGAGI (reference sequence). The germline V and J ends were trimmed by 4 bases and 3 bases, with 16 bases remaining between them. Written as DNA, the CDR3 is TGTGCCAGCAGTTTTAGGGGGGCTGAGAGCTACGAGCAGTACTTC. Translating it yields CASSFRGAESYEQYF.

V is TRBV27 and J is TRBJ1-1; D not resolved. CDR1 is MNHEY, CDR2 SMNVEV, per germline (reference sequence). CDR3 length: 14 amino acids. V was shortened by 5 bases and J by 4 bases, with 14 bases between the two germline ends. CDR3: CASSPSLRGTEAFF. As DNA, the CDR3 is TGTGCCAGCAGTCCCTCTCTCCGGGGCACTGAAGCTTTCTTT.

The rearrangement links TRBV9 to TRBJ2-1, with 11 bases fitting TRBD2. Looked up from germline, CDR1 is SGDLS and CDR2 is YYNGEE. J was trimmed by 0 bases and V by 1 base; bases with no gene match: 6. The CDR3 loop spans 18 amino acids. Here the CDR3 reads CASSVRLAGGYSYNEQFF. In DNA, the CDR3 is TGTGCCAGCAGCGTAAGGCTAGCGGGAGGATACTCCTACAATGAGCAGTTCTTC.

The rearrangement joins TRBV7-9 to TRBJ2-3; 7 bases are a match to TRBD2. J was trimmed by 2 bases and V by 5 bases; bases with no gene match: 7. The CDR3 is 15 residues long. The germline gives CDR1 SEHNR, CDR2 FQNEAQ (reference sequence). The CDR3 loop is CASSPSGGNTDTQYF. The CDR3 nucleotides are TGTGCCAGCAGCCCTAGCGGTGGCAACACAGATACGCAGTATTTT. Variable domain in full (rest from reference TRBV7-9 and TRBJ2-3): DTGVSQNPRHKITKRGQNVTFRCDPISEHNRLYWYRQTLGQGPEFLTYFQNEAQLEKSRLLSDRFSAERPKGSFSTLEIQRTEQGDSAMYLCASSPSGGNTDTQYFGPGTRLTVL.

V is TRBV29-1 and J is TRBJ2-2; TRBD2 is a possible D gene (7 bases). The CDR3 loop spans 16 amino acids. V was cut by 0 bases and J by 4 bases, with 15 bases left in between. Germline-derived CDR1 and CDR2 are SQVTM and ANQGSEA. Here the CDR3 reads CSVEEVGGEITGELFF. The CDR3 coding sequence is TGCAGCGTTGAAGAAGTAGGGGGGGAAATCACCGGGGAGCTGTTTTTT.

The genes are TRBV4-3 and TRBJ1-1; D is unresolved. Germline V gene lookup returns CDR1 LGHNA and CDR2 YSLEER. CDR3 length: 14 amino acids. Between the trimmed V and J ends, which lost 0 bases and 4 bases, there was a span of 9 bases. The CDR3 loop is CASSQDMTATEAFF. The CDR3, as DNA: TGCGCCAGCAGCCAAGATATGACGGCCACTGAAGCTTTCTTT.

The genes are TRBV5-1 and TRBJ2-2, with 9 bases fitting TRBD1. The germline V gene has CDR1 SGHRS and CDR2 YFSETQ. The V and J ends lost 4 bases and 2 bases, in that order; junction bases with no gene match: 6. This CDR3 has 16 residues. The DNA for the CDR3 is TGCGCCAGCAGCCCCGGGACAGGGATTAACACCGGGGAGCTGTTTTTT. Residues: CASSPGTGINTGELFF.

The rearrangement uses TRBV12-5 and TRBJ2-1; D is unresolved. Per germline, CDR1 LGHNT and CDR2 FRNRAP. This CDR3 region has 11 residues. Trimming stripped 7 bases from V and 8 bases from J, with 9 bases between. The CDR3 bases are TGTGCTAGTGCCACTTCGCATGAGCAGTTCTTC. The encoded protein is CASATSHEQFF.

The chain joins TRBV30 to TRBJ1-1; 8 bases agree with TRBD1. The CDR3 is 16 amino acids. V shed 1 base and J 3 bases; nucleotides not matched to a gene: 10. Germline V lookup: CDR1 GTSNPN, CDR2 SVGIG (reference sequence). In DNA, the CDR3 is TGTGCCTGGAGTGGGCCCCCGACAGGGGTTGACACTGAAGCTTTCTTT. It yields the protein CAWSGPPTGVDTEAFF.

The CDR3 here is CASSLTVGGQGYEQYF. CDR3 nucleotides: TGTGCCAGCAGCTTAACAGTCGGGGGGCAGGGCTACGAGCAGTACTTC. This chain links TRBV11-1 with TRBJ2-7, with a possible D match to TRBD2 (7 bases). Trimming cost V 2 bases and J 3 bases, with 17 bases left between them. The germline V gene encodes CDR1 SGHAT and CDR2 FQDESV (reference sequence). The CDR3 has 16 residues.

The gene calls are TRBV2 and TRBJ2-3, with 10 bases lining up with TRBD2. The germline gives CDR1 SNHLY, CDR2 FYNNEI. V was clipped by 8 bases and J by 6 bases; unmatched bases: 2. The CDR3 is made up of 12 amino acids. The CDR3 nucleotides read TGTGCCAGCCTAGCGGGAGTTGATACGCAGTATTTT. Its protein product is CASLAGVDTQYF.

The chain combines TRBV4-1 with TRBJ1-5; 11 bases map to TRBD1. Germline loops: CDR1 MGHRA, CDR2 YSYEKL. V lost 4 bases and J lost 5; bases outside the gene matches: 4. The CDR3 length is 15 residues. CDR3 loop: CASSRGTGGYQPQHF. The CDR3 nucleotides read TGCGCCAGCAGCCGGGGGACAGGGGGGTATCAGCCCCAGCATTTT.

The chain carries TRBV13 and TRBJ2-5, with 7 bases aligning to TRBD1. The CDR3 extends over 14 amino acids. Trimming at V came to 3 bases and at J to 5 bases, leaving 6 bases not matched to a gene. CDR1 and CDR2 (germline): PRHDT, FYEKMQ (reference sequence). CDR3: CASSFPGQLETQYF. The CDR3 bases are TGTGCCAGCAGCTTCCCGGGACAGCTGGAGACCCAGTACTTC.

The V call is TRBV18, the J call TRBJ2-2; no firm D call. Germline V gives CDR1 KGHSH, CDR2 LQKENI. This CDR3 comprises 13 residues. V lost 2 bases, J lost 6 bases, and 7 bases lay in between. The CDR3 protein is CASSPRQSGELFF. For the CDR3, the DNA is TGTGCCAGCTCACCAAGGCAATCCGGGGAGCTGTTTTTT.

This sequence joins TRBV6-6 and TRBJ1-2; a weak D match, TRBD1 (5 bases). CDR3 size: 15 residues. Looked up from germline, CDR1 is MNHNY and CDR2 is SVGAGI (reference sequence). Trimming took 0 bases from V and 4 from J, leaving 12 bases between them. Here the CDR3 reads CASSYSMGTSYGYTF. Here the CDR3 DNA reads TGTGCCAGCAGTTACTCGATGGGGACCTCCTATGGCTACACCTTC.

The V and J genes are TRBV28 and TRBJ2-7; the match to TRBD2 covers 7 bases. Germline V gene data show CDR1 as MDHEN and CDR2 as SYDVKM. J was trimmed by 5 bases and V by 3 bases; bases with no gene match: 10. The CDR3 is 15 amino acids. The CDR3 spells CASSLGRERAHEQYF. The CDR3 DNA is TGTGCCAGCAGTTTGGGGCGGGAGCGAGCGCACGAGCAGTACTTC.

Written as DNA, the CDR3 is TGTGCCAGCAGCCAACAACTGATTAGCGGGAGGGCCACCTACAATGAGCAGTTCTTC. It specifies CASSQQLISGRATYNEQFF. The chain combines TRBV7-9 with TRBJ2-1; TRBD2 matches at 11 bases. From germline, CDR1 is SEHNR and CDR2 FQNEAQ (reference sequence). The CDR3 is made up of 19 amino acids. The ends lost 5 bases at V and 2 bases at J; junction bases unmatched: 14.

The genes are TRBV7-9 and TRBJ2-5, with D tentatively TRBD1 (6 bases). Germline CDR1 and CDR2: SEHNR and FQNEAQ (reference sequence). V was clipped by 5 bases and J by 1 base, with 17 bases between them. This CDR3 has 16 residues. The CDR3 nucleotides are TGTGCCAGCAGCCCCACAGGGCCCCGGGGCCAAGAGACCCAGTACTTC. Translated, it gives CASSPTGPRGQETQYF. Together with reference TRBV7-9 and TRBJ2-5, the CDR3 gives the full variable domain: DTGVSQNPRHKITKRGQNVTFRCDPISEHNRLYWYRQTLGQGPEFLTYFQNEAQLEKSRLLSDRFSAERPKGSFSTLEIQRTEQGDSAMYLCASSPTGPRGQETQYFGPGTRLLVL.

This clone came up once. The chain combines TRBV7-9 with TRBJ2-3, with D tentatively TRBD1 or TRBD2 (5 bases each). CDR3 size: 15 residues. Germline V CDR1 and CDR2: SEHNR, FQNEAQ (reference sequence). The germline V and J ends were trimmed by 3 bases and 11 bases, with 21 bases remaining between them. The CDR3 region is CASSLNRGVHEGQYF. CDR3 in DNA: TGTGCCAGCAGCTTGAATCGAGGGGTTCACGAAGGGCAGTATTTT.

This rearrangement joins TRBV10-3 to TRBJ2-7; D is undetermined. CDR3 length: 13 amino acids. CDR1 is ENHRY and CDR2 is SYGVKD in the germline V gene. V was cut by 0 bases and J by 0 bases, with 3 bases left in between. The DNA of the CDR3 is TGTGCCATCAGTGAGTCGAGCTCCTACGAGCAGTACTTC. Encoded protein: CAISESSSYEQYF.

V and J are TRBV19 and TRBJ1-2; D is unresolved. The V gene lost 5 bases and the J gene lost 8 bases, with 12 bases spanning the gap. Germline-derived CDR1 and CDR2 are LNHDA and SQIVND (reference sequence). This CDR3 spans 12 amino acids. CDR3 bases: TGTGCCAGTAGTCCCTTCCCGTGGGGCTACACCTTC. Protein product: CASSPFPWGYTF. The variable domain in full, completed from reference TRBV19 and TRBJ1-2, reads DGGITQSPKYLFRKEGQNVTLSCEQNLNHDAMYWYRQDPGQGLRLIYYSQIVNDFQKGDIAEGYSVSREKKESFPLTVTSAQKNPTAFYLCASSPFPWGYTFGSGTRLTVV.